The text below deals with one T cell receptor beta chain. The antigen is undetermined. These data are taken from a study of blood T cells in healthy people across ages. Study as a whole: Template switching caught about one barcoded beta molecule for each two T cells.

Regarding the study as a whole: PBMCs were not sorted, which prevented a conclusive comparison of naive versus antigen-experienced cells. Roughly linear age-related decline in beta diversity appeared, significant by age about 37.

Combining a sample-barcoded 5' primer with a J-beta primer mix, a second PCR ran for about 7 to 12 cycles. TCRdb re-analysed the 5' RACE reads in MiXCR, keeping a single row per CDR3 protein. Among about 640,000 distinct CDR3 sequences listed, about 54% were seen once. Isolation per sample recovered at least 6 million PBMCs. J gave up 5 bases and V 5 bases, and 9 bases lay outside the gene matches. There are 15 residues in the CDR3. This TCR came from a man aged 60 to 75 in good health. The rearrangement uses TRBV12-3 or TRBV12-4 and TRBJ1-5, with 7 bases aligning to TRBD1. The material sequenced was blood. CDR3 coding DNA: TGTGCCAGCAGTAGAGGACAGGATTGGGATCAGCCCCAGCATTTT. Amino acids: CASSRGQDWDQPQHF.